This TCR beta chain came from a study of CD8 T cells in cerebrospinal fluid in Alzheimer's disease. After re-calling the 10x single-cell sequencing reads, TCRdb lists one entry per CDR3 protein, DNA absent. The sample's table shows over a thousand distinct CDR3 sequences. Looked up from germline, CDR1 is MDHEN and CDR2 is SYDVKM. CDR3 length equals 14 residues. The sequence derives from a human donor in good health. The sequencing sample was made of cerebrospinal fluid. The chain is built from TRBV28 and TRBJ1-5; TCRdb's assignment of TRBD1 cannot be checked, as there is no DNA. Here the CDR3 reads CASSLPGEFQPQHF.